These 6 T cell receptor beta chains were sequenced from one sample in a study of patients and donors after allogeneic stem cell transplantation. TCRdb re-called the RT-PCR reads through MiXCR, storing one row per CDR3 protein. The sample has about 110,000 distinct CDR3 sequences; over 30% are singletons. The source material was blood, either unsorted or a sorted T cell fraction (not recorded which). These receptors all stem from a human donor who was either an allogeneic HSCT recipient or a stem cell or donor lymphocyte infusion donor (not recorded which). It is not recorded whose cells these are; they may come from a transplant donor.

This clonotype was detected once. The chain links TRBV28 to TRBJ2-7, with a weak D call TRBD1 (6 bases). Deletions cut 5 bases from V and 3 bases from J, with 11 bases between. This CDR3 region has 13 residues. CDR1 and CDR2 (germline): MDHEN, SYDVKM. The chain's CDR3 is CASSGKGGYEQYF. CDR3 DNA: TGTGCCAGCAGTGGCAAAGGGGGCTACGAGCAGTACTTC. Supplemented by reference TRBV28 and TRBJ2-7, the full variable domain reads DVKVTQSSRYLVKRTGEKVFLECVQDMDHENMFWYRQDPGLGLRLIYFSYDVKMKEKGDIPEGYSVSREKKERFSLILESASTNQTSMYLCASSGKGGYEQYFGPGTRLTVT.

The chain recombines TRBV29-1 with TRBJ2-1; TRBD2 agrees at 7 bases. The CDR3 length is 15 residues. With V trimmed by 7 bases and J by 6 bases, 15 bases remained unmatched. Germline V gives CDR1 SQVTM, CDR2 ANQGSEA. The CDR3 loop reads CSGSTGEGPLNEQFF. For the CDR3, the DNA is TGCAGCGGTTCAACCGGGGAGGGCCCTCTCAATGAGCAGTTCTTC.

The rearrangement links TRBV10-3 to TRBJ2-2; no clear D. CDR1 and CDR2 (germline): ENHRY, SYGVKD. The CDR3 extends over 17 amino acids. Trimming took off 4 bases at V and 0 bases at J, with 15 bases between the two ends. The CDR3 spells CAISVQYMVTNTGELFF. Here the CDR3 DNA reads TGTGCCATCAGTGTACAGTATATGGTCACGAACACCGGGGAGCTGTTTTTT.

The V gene is TRBV20-1, the J gene TRBJ2-3, with 10 bases fitting TRBD2. The CDR3 runs 14 residues. J gave up 1 base and V 6 bases, and 4 bases lay outside the gene matches. CDR1 DFQATT and CDR2 SNEGSKA come from the germline V gene (reference sequence). Here the CDR3 reads CSARTSGGTDTQYF. CDR3 sequence (DNA): TGCAGTGCCCGGACTAGCGGAGGCACAGATACGCAGTATTTT.

This clonotype was counted between two and nine times. The chain carries TRBV20-1 and TRBJ2-3, with 10 bases lining up with TRBD2. The germline gives CDR1 DFQATT, CDR2 SNEGSKA (reference sequence). The CDR3 sequence is 13 residues long. V trimming: 6 bases; J trimming: 6 bases; junction bases outside the gene matches: 6. The CDR3 nucleotides read TGCAGTGCCCCTAGCGGGAGCTTCGATACGCAGTATTTT. Protein product: CSAPSGSFDTQYF.

This clonotype has a handful of counts. The chain couples TRBV20-1 to TRBJ1-4, with a tentative D call TRBD1 (5 bases). V dropped 3 bases and J dropped 3 bases, with 14 bases sitting between them. CDR3 length equals 15 residues. Germline V lookup: CDR1 DFQATT, CDR2 SNEGSKA (reference sequence). As DNA, the CDR3 is TGCAGTGCTAGTCGGACAAATGGAGCTAATGAAAAACTGTTTTTT. Translation gives CSASRTNGANEKLFF.